Listed below are T cell receptor beta chains from one sample, sequenced in a study of T cell repertoires in cytomegalovirus infection. TCRdb re-called the reads with MiXCR, one entry per CDR3 protein. There are under 150,000 distinct CDR3 sequences in the sample; about 24% occur only once, and 34% lies in the top ten. Antigens for these TCRs are unknown. The sample consisted of PBMCs, sequenced either directly or after in vitro stimulation (not recorded which). The receptors stem from a human donor in good health (CMV status not recorded). Some clones in this sample may be carry-over from other donors' samples. Both conserved end residues are part of each CDR3. Each record gives: V gene, CDR3 length, J gene, D gene, clone size, CDR3 protein, CDR3 DNA. The D gene is left open where the match is weak. The listing skips clone size in some rows; elsewhere it reads once, few, many or a size class.

TRBV28	13	TRBJ1-5	.	few	CASSFNGNQPQHF	TGTGCCAGCAGTTTCAACGGGAATCAGCCCCAGCATTTT
TRBV29-1	15	TRBJ2-1	TRBD2	few	CSADPGTSGEWKQFF	TGCAGCGCTGATCCTGGGACTAGCGGGGAATGGAAGCAGTTCTTC
TRBV7-8	16	TRBJ2-3	TRBD2	many	CASSFPTSVGTDTQYF	TGTGCCAGCAGCTTCCCGACTAGCGTCGGCACAGATACGCAGTATTTT
TRBV28	15	TRBJ2-1	TRBD2	many	CASSPPRAGAVEQFF	TGTGCCAGCAGCCCCCCTCGAGCGGGAGCGGTGGAGCAGTTCTTC
TRBV28	15	TRBJ2-1	TRBD2	.	CASRHPGTRGNEQFF	TGTGCCAGCAGACACCCCGGGACTAGGGGTAATGAGCAGTTCTTC
TRBV28	15	TRBJ2-7	TRBD1	few	CASSLARTGAYEQYF	TGTGCCAGCAGTTTGGCTAGGACAGGGGCCTACGAGCAGTACTTC
TRBV15	15	TRBJ2-2	TRBD2	few	CATSTPGGAGGELFF	TGTGCCACCAGCACTCCGGGGGGGGCCGGCGGGGAGCTGTTTTTT
TRBV7-2	15	TRBJ2-5	TRBD2	.	CASSAGLAIRETQYF	TGTGCCAGCAGCGCGGGACTAGCGATTCGAGAGACCCAGTACTTC
TRBV7-2	12	TRBJ2-7	.	many	CASSQPFGEQYF	TGTGCCAGCAGCCAACCCTTCGGGGAGCAGTACTTC
TRBV2	14	TRBJ2-7	.	once	CASKIDSLSYEQYF	TGTGCCAGCAAAATTGACAGTCTCTCCTACGAGCAGTACTTC
TRBV4-3	13	TRBJ1-1	.	few	CASSQQGGQEAFF	TGCGCCAGCAGCCAGCAGGGTGGACAGGAAGCTTTCTTT
TRBV6-1	15	TRBJ2-1	.	many	CASMSSGTKYNEQFF	TGTGCCAGCATGTCGTCGGGAACTAAATACAATGAGCAGTTCTTC
TRBV29-1	14	TRBJ1-1	.	.	CSVDGLRLNTEAFF	TGCAGCGTTGACGGTTTAAGGCTGAACACTGAAGCTTTCTTT
TRBV19	14	TRBJ1-1	.	.	CASSIVATHTEAFF	TGTGCCAGTAGTATAGTCGCGACCCACACTGAAGCTTTCTTT
TRBV27	17	TRBJ2-7	TRBD2	.	CASSFLPGTSGSWKQYF	TGTGCCAGCAGTTTCCTACCCGGGACTAGCGGGAGTTGGAAGCAGTACTTC
TRBV11-2	16	TRBJ2-2	TRBD2	.	CASSLGREYGTGELFF	TGTGCCAGCAGCTTAGGGCGGGAGTATGGAACCGGGGAGCTGTTTTTT
TRBV4-1	16	TRBJ2-5	.	few	CASSIDLTSRLETQYF	TGCGCCAGCAGCATCGATCTGACTTCTAGATTGGAGACCCAGTACTTC
TRBV19	16	TRBJ1-2	.	many	CASSIWAWGAASGYTF	TGTGCCAGTAGTATATGGGCATGGGGGGCAGCGAGTGGCTACACCTTC
TRBV12-3/TRBV12-4	16	TRBJ2-7	TRBD1	.	CASSGPGGGQGYEQYF	TGTGCCAGCAGTGGCCCAGGAGGGGGACAGGGGTACGAGCAGTACTTC
TRBV5-1	18	TRBJ2-1	TRBD2	.	CASSGRSSGRLTYNEQFF	TGCGCCAGCAGCGGGAGGAGTAGCGGGAGATTAACCTACAATGAGCAGTTCTTC
TRBV4-3	13	TRBJ2-5	.	.	CASSQGPRETQYF	TGCGCCAGCAGCCAAGGTCCAAGAGAGACCCAGTACTTC
TRBV12-3/TRBV12-4	13	TRBJ1-1	.	many	CASTGDGNTEAFF	TGTGCCAGCACAGGGGATGGGAACACTGAAGCTTTCTTT
TRBV20-1	13	TRBJ2-5	.	.	CSARPPDQETQYF	TGCAGTGCTAGACCCCCAGACCAAGAGACCCAGTACTTC
TRBV4-1	15	TRBJ2-3	.	few	CASSQGDIASDTQYF	TGCGCCAGCAGCCAGGGTGACATAGCTTCAGATACGCAGTATTTT
TRBV7-2	15	TRBJ1-2	.	many	CASSLGDGPVYGYTF	TGTGCCAGCAGCTTAGGCGATGGACCCGTCTATGGCTACACCTTC
TRBV7-2	15	TRBJ2-7	.	many	CASSPRLAQSYEQYF	TGTGCCAGCAGCCCTCGTTTGGCGCAAAGCTACGAGCAGTACTTC
TRBV6-2/TRBV6-3	16	TRBJ2-7	TRBD2	few	CAGGGLAGEGPYEQYF	TGTGCCGGCGGCGGACTAGCGGGAGAGGGACCTTACGAGCAGTACTTC
TRBV6-5	14	TRBJ1-1	TRBD1	.	CASRRDRGHTEAFF	TGTGCCAGCAGGCGGGACAGGGGGCACACTGAAGCTTTCTTT
TRBV7-3	16	TRBJ2-1	TRBD2	.	CAGSLWLSGNYNEQFF	TGTGCCGGCAGCTTATGGTTAAGCGGGAACTACAATGAGCAGTTCTTC
TRBV11-2	15	TRBJ2-3	TRBD2	few	CASSSLGGGTDTQYF	TGTGCCAGCAGCTCCCTGGGAGGGGGCACAGATACGCAGTATTTT
TRBV20-1	14	TRBJ2-7	.	.	CSAPLGQITYEQYF	TGCAGTGCTCCCCTCGGCCAGATAACCTACGAGCAGTACTTC
TRBV14	14	TRBJ2-1	.	few	CASGPSALGNEQFF	TGTGCCAGCGGCCCTAGCGCACTCGGCAATGAGCAGTTCTTC
TRBV7-8	15	TRBJ1-5	TRBD1	many	CASSPITGGHQPQHF	TGTGCCAGCAGCCCGATAACAGGGGGACATCAGCCCCAGCATTTT
TRBV4-1	15	TRBJ1-2	TRBD1	many	CASSQRQGAGYGYTF	TGCGCCAGCAGCCAAAGACAGGGGGCAGGCTATGGCTACACCTTC
TRBV6-5	18	TRBJ2-3	.	.	CASSYRHPDFELVDTQYF	TGTGCCAGCAGTTACCGACACCCGGACTTTGAGCTAGTAGATACGCAGTATTTT
TRBV6-1	15	TRBJ2-3	TRBD2	.	CASRMGLAGGDTQYF	TGTGCCAGCAGAATGGGGCTAGCGGGAGGAGATACGCAGTATTTT
TRBV7-9	14	TRBJ2-3	TRBD2	few	CASSFSSGLDTQYF	TGTGCCAGCAGCTTTTCTAGCGGGTTGGATACGCAGTATTTT
TRBV19	13	TRBJ2-1	TRBD2	.	CASSISGRPEQFF	TGTGCCAGTAGTATTAGCGGGAGACCGGAGCAGTTCTTC
TRBV27	14	TRBJ2-1	.	.	CASNSRGSYNEQFF	TGTGCCAGCAATAGTCGGGGATCCTACAATGAGCAGTTCTTC
TRBV7-2	16	TRBJ1-4	.	many	CASTWRGPVYNEKLFF	TGTGCCAGCACCTGGAGGGGCCCGGTTTACAATGAAAAACTGTTTTTT
TRBV4-2	15	TRBJ2-7	.	few	CASSQDPTSSHEQYF	TGTGCCAGCAGCCAAGACCCGACTAGTTCCCACGAGCAGTACTTC
TRBV28	15	TRBJ1-5	TRBD1	many	CASSLRTGTGGPQHF	TGTGCCAGCAGTTTACGGACCGGGACAGGGGGTCCCCAGCATTTT
TRBV11-2	15	TRBJ2-2	.	many	CASSRGSYTTGELFF	TGTGCCAGCAGCCGGGGGTCCTACACGACCGGGGAGCTGTTTTTT
TRBV20-1	15	TRBJ2-6	.	many	CSASFAGAGANVLTF	TGCAGTGCTAGTTTTGCAGGGGCTGGGGCCAACGTCCTGACTTTC
TRBV19	15	TRBJ2-2	.	few	CASSPVGGASGELFF	TGTGCCAGTAGTCCGGTTGGGGGAGCATCGGGGGAGCTGTTTTTT
TRBV10-3	12	TRBJ1-1	.	.	CAISEPNTEAFF	TGTGCCATCAGTGAGCCCAACACTGAAGCTTTCTTT
TRBV7-2	15	TRBJ1-2	.	.	CASSVTRGISYGYTF	TGTGCCAGCAGCGTTACGAGGGGCATAAGCTATGGCTACACCTTC
TRBV7-3	13	TRBJ2-2	.	many	CASSSAQSGELFF	TGTGCCAGCAGCTCCGCCCAGTCTGGGGAGCTGTTTTTT
TRBV4-3	16	TRBJ2-3	TRBD2	few	CASSQVLAGGTDTQYF	TGCGCCAGCAGCCAAGTTCTGGCGGGAGGAACAGATACGCAGTATTTT
TRBV12-3/TRBV12-4	15	TRBJ2-6	.	few	CASSYDSSGANVLTF	TGTGCCAGCAGCTACGACAGCTCTGGGGCCAACGTCCTGACTTTC
TRBV29-1	15	TRBJ1-4	.	.	CSVEINGRTSEKLFF	TGCAGCGTTGAAATTAACGGCAGGACCTCTGAAAAACTGTTTTTT
TRBV24-1	13	TRBJ1-1	.	.	CATRGGGGTEAFF	TGTGCCACCAGAGGGGGGGGGGGCACTGAAGCTTTCTTT
TRBV5-6	14	TRBJ2-1	TRBD1	.	CASMSSDRTGKQFF	TGTGCCAGCATGAGCTCGGACAGGACGGGGAAGCAGTTCTTC